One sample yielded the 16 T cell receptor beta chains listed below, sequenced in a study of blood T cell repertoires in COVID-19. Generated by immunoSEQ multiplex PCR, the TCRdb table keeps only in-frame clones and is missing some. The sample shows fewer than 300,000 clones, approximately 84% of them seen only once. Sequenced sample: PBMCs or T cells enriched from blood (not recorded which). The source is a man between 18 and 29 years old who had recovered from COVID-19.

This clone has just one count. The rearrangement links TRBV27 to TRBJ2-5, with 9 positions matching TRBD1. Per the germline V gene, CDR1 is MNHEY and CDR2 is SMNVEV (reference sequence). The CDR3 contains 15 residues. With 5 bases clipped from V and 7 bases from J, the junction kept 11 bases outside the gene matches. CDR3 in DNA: TGTGCCAGCAGTCCAAGGACAGGGGCCTATCGGACCCAGTACTTC. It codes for CASSPRTGAYRTQYF.

The CDR3 DNA follows: TGCAGTGCTACTGACAGGGCCGGTTCCTACAATGAGCAGTTCTTC. It yields the protein CSATDRAGSYNEQFF. The chain is built from TRBV20-1 and TRBJ2-1; TRBD1 matches 7 bases. CDR1 is DFQATT, CDR2 SNEGSKA, per germline (reference sequence). This CDR3 comprises 15 residues. Germline trimming cut 4 bases from V and 1 base from J; bases unmatched to any gene: 7.

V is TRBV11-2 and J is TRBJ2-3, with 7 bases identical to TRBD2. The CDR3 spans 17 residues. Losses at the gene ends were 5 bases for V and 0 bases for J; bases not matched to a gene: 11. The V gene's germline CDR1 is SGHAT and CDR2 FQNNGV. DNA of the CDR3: TGTGCCAGCAGCCCGACACTATCTAGCGGTAGCACAGATACGCAGTATTTT. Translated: CASSPTLSSGSTDTQYF.

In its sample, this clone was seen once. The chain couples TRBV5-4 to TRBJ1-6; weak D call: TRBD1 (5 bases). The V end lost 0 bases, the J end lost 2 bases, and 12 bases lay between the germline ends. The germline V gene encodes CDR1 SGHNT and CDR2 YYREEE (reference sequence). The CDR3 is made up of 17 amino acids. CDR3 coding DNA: TGTGCCAGCAGCTTGGCCGAAGGGGAAACCTATAATTCACCCCTCCACTTT. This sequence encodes CASSLAEGETYNSPLHF.

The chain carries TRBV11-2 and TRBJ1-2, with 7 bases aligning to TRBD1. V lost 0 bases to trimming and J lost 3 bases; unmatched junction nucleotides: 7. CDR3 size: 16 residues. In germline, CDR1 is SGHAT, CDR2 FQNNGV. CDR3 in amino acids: CASSLDIGQGDYGYTF. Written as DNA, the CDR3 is TGTGCCAGCAGCTTAGATATCGGGCAGGGGGACTATGGCTACACCTTC.

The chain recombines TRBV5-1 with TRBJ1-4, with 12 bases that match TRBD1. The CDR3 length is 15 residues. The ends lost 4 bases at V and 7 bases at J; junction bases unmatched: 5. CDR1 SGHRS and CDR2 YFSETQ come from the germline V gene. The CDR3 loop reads CASSPGQGAFEKLFF. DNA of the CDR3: TGCGCCAGCAGCCCGGGACAGGGGGCGTTTGAAAAACTGTTTTTT.

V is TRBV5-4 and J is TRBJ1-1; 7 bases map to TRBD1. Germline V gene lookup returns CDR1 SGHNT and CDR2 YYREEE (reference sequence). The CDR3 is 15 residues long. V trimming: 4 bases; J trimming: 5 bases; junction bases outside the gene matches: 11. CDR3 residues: CASSLGQEGWTEAFF. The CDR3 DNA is TGTGCCAGCAGCCTCGGACAGGAGGGATGGACTGAAGCTTTCTTT.

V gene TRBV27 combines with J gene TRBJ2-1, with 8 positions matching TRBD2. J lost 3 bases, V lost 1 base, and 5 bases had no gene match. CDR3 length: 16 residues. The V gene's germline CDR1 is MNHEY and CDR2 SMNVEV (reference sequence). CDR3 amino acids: CASSLLRTSLYNEQFF. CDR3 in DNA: TGTGCCAGCAGTTTATTACGGACTAGCCTCTACAATGAGCAGTTCTTC.

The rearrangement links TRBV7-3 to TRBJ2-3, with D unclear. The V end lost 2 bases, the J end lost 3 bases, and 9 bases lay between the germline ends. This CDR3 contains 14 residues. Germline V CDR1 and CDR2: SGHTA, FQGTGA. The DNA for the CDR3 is TGTGCCAGCAGCTTATCGCCGGTGACAGATACGCAGTATTTT. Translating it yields CASSLSPVTDTQYF.

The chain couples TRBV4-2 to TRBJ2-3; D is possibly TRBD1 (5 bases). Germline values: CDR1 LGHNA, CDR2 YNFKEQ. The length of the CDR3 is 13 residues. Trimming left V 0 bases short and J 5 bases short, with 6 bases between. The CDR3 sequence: CASSQEGLDTQYF. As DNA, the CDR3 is TGTGCCAGCAGCCAAGAGGGGCTAGATACGCAGTATTTT.

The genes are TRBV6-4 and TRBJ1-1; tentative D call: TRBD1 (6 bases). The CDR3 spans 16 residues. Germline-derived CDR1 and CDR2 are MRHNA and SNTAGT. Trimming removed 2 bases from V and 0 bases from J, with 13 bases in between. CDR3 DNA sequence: TGTGCCAGCAGTGACGCAACAGGGAATATGAACACTGAAGCTTTCTTT. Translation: CASSDATGNMNTEAFF.

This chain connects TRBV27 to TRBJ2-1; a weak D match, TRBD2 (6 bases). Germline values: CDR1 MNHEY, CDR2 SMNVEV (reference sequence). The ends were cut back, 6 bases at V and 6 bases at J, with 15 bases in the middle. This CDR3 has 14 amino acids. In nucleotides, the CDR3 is TGTGCCAGCAGGGTTGCGGGGCAGGGCAATGAGCAGTTCTTC. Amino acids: CASRVAGQGNEQFF.

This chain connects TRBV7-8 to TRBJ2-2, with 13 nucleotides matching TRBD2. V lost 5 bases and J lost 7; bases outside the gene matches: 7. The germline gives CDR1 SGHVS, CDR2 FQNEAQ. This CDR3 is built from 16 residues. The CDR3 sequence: CASSKLAGGPNGELFF. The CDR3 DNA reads TGTGCCAGCAGCAAACTAGCGGGAGGGCCGAACGGGGAGCTGTTTTTT.

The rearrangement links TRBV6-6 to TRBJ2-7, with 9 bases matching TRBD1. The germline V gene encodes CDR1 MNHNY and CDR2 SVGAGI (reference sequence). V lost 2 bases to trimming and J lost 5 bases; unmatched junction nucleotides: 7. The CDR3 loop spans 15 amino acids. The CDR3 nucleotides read TGTGCCAGCAGTTACCGGACAGGGGTATGGGACGAGCAGTACTTC. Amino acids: CASSYRTGVWDEQYF.

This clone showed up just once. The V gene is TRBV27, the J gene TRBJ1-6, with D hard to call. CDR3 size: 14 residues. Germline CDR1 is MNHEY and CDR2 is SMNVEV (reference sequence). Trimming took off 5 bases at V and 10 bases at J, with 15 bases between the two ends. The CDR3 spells CASSLGLSHSPLHF. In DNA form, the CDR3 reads TGTGCCAGCAGTCTGGGCCTGTCGCACTCACCCCTCCACTTT.

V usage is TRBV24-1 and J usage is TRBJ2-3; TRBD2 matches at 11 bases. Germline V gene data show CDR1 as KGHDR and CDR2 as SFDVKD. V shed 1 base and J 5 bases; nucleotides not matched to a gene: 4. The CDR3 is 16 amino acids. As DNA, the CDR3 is TGTGCCACCAGTGATTTAGGGACTAGCGGTCGAGATACGCAGTATTTT. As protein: CATSDLGTSGRDTQYF.